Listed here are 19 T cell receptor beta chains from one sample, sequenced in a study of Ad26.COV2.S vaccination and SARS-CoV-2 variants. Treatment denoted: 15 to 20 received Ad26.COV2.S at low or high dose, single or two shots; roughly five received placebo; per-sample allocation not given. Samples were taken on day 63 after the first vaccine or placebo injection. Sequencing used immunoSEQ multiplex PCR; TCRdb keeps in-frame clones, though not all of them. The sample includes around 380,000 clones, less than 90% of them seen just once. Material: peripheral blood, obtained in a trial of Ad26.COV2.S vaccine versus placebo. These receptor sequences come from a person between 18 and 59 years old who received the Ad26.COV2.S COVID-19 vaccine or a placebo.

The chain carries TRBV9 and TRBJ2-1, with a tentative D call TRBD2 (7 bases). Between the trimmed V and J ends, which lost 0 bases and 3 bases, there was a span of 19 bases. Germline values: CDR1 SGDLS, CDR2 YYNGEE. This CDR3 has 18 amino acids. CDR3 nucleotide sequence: TGTGCCAGCAGCGTAGGTCTGGGGGCCTGGGACTACTACAATGAGCAGTTCTTC. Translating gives CASSVGLGAWDYYNEQFF.

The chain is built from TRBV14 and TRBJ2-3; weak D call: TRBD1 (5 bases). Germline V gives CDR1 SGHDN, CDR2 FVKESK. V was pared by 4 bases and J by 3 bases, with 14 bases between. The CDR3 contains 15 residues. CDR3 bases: TGTGCCAGCAGCCTCGGTCAGGGTAGAACAGATACGCAGTATTTT. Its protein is CASSLGQGRTDTQYF.

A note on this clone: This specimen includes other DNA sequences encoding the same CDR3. The CDR3 loop reads CASSLSGQGATNEKLFF. The CDR3 DNA follows: TGTGCCAGCAGTTTATCGGGACAGGGTGCAACTAATGAAAAACTGTTTTTT. The chain employs TRBV27 and TRBJ1-4, with 9 bases fitting TRBD1. The germline gives CDR1 MNHEY, CDR2 SMNVEV (reference sequence). The length of the CDR3 is 17 residues. V lost 0 bases and J lost 0; bases outside the gene matches: 2. Filled out from reference TRBV27 and TRBJ1-4, the complete variable domain reads EAQVTQNPRYLITVTGKKLTVTCSQNMNHEYMSWYRQDPGLGLRQIYYSMNVEVTDKGDVPEGYKVSRKEKRNFPLILESPSPNQTSLYFCASSLSGQGATNEKLFFGSGTQLSVL.

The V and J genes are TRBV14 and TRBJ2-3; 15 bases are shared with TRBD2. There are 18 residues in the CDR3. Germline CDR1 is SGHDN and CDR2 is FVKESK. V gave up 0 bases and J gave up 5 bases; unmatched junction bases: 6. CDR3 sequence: CASSQELGLAGGLDTQYF. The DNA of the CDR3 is TGTGCCAGCAGCCAAGAGCTCGGACTAGCGGGGGGGTTAGATACGCAGTATTTT.

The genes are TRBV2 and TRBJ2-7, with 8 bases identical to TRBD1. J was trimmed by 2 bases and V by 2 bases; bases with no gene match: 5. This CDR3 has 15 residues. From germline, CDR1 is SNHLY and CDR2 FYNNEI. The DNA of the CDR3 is TGTGCCAGCAGTGAAACCGGACAGGGAACCTACGAGCAGTACTTC. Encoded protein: CASSETGQGTYEQYF.

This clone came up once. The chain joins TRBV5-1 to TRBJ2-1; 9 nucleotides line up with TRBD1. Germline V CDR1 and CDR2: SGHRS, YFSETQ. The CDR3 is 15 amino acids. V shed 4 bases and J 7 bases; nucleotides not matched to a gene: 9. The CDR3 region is CASSRTGTGWNEQFF. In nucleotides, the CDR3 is TGCGCCAGCAGCCGGACCGGGACAGGGTGGAATGAGCAGTTCTTC. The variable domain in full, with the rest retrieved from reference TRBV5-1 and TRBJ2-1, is KAGVTQTPRYLIKTRGQQVTLSCSPISGHRSVSWYQQTPGQGLQFLFEYFSETQRNKGNFPGRFSGRQFSNSRSEMNVSTLELGDSALYLCASSRTGTGWNEQFFGPGTRLTVL.

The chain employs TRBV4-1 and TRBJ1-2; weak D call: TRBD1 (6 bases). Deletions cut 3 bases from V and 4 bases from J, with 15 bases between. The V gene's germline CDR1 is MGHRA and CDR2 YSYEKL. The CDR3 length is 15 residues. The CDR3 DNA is TGCGCCAGCAGCCAGGAGATACAGGGATTCTATGGCTACACCTTC. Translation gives CASSQEIQGFYGYTF.

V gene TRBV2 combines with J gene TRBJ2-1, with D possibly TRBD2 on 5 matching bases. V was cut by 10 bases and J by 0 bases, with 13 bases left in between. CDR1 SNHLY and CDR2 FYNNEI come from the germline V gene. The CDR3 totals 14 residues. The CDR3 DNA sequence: TGTGCCAAGATGCGTGGGAGCTCCTACAATGAGCAGTTCTTC. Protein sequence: CAKMRGSSYNEQFF. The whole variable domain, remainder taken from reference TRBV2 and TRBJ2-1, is EPEVTQTPSHQVTQMGQEVILRCVPISNHLYFYWYRQILGQKVEFLVSFYNNEISEKSEIFDDQFSVERPDGSNFTLKIRSTKLEDSAMYFCAKMRGSSYNEQFFGPGTRLTVL.

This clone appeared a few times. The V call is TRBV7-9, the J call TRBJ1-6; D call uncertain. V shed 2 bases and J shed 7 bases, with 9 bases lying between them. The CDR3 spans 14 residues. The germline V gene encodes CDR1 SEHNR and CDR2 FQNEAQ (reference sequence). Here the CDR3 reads CASSLSAENSPLHF. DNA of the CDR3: TGTGCCAGCAGCTTAAGCGCGGAGAATTCACCCCTCCACTTT.

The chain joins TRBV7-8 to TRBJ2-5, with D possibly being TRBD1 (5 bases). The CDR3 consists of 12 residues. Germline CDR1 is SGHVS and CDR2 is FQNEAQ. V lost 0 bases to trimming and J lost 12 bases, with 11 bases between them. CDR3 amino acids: CASSLAGPLEYF. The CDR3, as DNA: TGTGCCAGCAGCTTAGCGGGGCCGCTAGAGTACTTC.

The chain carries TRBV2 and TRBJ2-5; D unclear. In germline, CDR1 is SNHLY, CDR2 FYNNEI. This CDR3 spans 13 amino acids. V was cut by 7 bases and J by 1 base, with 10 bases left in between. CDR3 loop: CASNAQAQETQYF. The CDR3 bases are TGTGCCAGCAACGCGCAGGCCCAAGAGACCCAGTACTTC.

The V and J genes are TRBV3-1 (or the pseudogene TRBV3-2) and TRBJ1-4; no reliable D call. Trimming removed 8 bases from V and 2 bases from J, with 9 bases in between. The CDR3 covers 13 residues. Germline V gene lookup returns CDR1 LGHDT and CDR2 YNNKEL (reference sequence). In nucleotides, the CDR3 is TGTGCCAGCCGGATAGGGACTAATGAAAAACTGTTTTTT. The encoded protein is CASRIGTNEKLFF.

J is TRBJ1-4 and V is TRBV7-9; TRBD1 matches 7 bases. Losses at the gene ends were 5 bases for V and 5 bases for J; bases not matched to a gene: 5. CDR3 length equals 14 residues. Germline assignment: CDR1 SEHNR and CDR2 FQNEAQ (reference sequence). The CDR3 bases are TGTGCCAGCAGCCCAGGGGGTTCAAATGAAAAACTGTTTTTT. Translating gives CASSPGGSNEKLFF.

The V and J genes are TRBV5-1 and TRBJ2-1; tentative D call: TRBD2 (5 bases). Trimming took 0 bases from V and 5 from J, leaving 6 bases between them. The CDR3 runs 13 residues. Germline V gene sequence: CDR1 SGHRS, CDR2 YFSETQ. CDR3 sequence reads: CASSLDGNNEQFF. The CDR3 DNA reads TGCGCCAGCAGCTTGGACGGGAACAATGAGCAGTTCTTC.

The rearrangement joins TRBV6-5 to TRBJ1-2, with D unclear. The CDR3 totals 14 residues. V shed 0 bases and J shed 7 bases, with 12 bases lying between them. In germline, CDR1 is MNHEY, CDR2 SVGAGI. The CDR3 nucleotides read TGTGCCAGCAGTTACTCGTCTCAGGCTCGTGGCTACACCTTC. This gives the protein CASSYSSQARGYTF.

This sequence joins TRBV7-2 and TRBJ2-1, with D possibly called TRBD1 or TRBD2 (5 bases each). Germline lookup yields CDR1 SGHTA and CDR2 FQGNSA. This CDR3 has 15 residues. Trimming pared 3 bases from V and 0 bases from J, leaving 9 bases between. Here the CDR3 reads CASSLLGTSYNEQFF. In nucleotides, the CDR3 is TGTGCCAGCAGCTTGTTGGGGACCTCCTACAATGAGCAGTTCTTC.

The CDR3 DNA sequence: TGTGCCAGCAGCTCGACAGGGGGCACTGGAAACACCATATATTTT. Translated: CASSSTGGTGNTIYF. The genes are TRBV5-4 and TRBJ1-3; TRBD1 agrees at 10 bases. Trimming at V came to 3 bases and at J to 2 bases, leaving 2 bases not matched to a gene. The CDR3 has 15 residues. Germline CDR1 reads SGHNT; CDR2 reads YYREEE (reference sequence).

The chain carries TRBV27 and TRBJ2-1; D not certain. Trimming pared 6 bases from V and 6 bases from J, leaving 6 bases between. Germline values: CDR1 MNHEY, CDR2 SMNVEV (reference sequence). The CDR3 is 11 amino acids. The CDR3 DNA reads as TGTGCCAGCAGCACGCTCAATGAGCAGTTCTTC. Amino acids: CASSTLNEQFF.

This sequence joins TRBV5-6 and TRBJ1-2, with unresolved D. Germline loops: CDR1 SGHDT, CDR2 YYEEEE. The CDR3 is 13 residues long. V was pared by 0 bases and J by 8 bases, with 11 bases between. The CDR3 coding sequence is TGTGCCAGCAGCTTGGGCGGATCAAGCGGCTACACCTTC. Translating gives CASSLGGSSGYTF. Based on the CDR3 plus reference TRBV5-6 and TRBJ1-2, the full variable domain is DAGVTQSPTHLIKTRGQQVTLRCSPKSGHDTVSWYQQALGQGPQFIFQYYEEEERQRGNFPDRFSGHQFPNYSSELNVNALLLGDSALYLCASSLGGSSGYTFGSGTRLTVV.